Shown below are 2 T cell receptor beta chains from a single sample sequenced in a study of tumour-infiltrating T cells in Burkitt lymphoma. Libraries were prepared by immunoSEQ multiplex PCR; TCRdb keeps only in-frame clonotypes and omits some of them. This table has tens of thousands of clones, less than 35% appearing once. Sequenced material: tumor tissue. The source is a human donor with Burkitt lymphoma.

The J gene is TRBJ1-1, the V gene TRBV5-6; no reliable D call. With 0 bases removed from V and 6 bases from J, the gap between germline ends came to 12 bases. This CDR3 has 14 residues. Germline lookup yields CDR1 SGHDT and CDR2 YYEEEE. CDR3 bases: TGTGCCAGCAGCTTGGTGGGAGGTCGGGCTGAAGCTTTCTTT. It is translated as CASSLVGGRAEAFF.

CDR3 coding DNA: TGTGCCAGCTCAATTACCGGGACAGGGGGTTACTCCTACGAGCAGTACTTC. Its protein is CASSITGTGGYSYEQYF. The chain combines TRBV18 with TRBJ2-7, with TRBD1 matching over 11 bases. The CDR3 consists of 17 residues. With 5 bases clipped from V and 0 bases from J, the junction kept 9 bases outside the gene matches. Germline CDR1 and CDR2: KGHSH and LQKENI.